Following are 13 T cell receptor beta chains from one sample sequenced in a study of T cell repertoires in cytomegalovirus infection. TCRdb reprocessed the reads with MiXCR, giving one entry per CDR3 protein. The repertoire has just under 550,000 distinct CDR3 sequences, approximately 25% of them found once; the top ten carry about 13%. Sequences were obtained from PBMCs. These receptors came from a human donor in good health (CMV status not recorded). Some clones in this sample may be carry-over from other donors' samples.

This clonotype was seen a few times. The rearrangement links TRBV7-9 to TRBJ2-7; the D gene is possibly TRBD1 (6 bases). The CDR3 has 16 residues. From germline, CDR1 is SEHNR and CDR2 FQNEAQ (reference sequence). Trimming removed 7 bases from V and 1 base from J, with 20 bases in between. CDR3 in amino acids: CASTKKDSPTSYEQYV. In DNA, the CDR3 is TGTGCCAGCACCAAAAAGGACAGTCCCACTTCCTACGAGCAGTACGTC.

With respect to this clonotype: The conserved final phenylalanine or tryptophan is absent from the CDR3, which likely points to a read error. This CDR3 reads CASSLDAGREAFC. CDR3 DNA sequence: TGTGCCAGCAGCTTAGACGCGGGCAGGGAAGCTTTCTGT. This chain uses TRBV7-2 with TRBJ1-1; no reliable D call. Looked up from germline, CDR1 is SGHTA and CDR2 is FQGNSA. This CDR3 has 13 amino acids. V shed 1 base and J shed 8 bases, with 11 bases lying between them.

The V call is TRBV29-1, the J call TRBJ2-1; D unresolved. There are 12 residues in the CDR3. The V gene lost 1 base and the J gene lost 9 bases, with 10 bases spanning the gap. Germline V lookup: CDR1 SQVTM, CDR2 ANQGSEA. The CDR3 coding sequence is TGCAGCGTTGAAGGGCAGCGCGTTGAGCAGTTCTTC. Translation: CSVEGQRVEQFF.

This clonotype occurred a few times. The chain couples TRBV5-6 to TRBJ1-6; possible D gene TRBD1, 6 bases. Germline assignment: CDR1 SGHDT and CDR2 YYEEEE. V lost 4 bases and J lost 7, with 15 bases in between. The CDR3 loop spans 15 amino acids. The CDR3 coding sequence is TGTGCCAGCAGCGCCCCCGGCAGGGGAAATTCACCCCTCCACTTT. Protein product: CASSAPGRGNSPLHF.

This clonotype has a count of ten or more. The CDR3 region is CASSEQGNSGNTIYF. Here the CDR3 DNA reads TGTGCCAGCAGCGAACAGGGTAACTCTGGAAACACCATATATTTT. V gene TRBV7-2 combines with J gene TRBJ1-3, with D perhaps matching TRBD1 (6 bases). Trimming took off 5 bases at V and 0 bases at J, with 11 bases between the two ends. CDR1 and CDR2 from the germline V gene are SGHTA and FQGNSA. The CDR3 contains 15 residues.

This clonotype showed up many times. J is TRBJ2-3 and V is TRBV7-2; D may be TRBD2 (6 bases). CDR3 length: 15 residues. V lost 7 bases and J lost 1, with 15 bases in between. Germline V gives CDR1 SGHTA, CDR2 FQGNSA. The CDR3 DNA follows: TGTGCCAGCAACACCCTTTTAGCGGGCACAGATACGCAGTATTTT. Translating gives CASNTLLAGTDTQYF. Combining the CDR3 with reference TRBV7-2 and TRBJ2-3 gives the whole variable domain GAGVSQSPSNKVTEKGKDVELRCDPISGHTALYWYRQSLGQGLEFLIYFQGNSAPDKSGLPSDRFSAERTGGSVSTLTIQRTQQEDSAVYLCASNTLLAGTDTQYFGPGTRLTVL.

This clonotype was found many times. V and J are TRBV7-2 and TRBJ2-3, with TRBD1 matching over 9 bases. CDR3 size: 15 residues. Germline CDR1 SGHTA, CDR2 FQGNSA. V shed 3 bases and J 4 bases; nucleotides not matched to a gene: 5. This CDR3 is CASSFTGGSPDTQYF. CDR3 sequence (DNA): TGTGCCAGCAGCTTTACAGGGGGCAGCCCAGATACGCAGTATTTT.

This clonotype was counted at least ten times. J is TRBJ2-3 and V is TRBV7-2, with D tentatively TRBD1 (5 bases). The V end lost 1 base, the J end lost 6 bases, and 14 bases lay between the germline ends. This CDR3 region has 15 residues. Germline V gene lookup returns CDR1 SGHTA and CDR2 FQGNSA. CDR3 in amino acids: CASSLEGRVGDTQYF. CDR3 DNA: TGTGCCAGCAGCTTAGAGGGCAGGGTAGGGGATACGCAGTATTTT.

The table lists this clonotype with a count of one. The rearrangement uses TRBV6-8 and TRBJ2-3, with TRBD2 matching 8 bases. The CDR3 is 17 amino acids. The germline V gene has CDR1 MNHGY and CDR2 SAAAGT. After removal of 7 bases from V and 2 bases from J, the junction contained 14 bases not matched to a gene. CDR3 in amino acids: CASTGLREVTNTDTQYF. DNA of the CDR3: TGTGCCAGCACGGGTTTGCGGGAGGTCACGAACACAGATACGCAGTATTTT.

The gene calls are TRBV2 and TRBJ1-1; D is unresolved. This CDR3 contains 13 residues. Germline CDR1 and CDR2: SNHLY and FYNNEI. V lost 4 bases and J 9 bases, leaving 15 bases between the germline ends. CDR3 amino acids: CASSVATTPKAFF. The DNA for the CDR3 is TGTGCCAGCAGTGTTGCTACGACCCCGAAAGCTTTCTTT. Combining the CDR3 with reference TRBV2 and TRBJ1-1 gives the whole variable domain EPEVTQTPSHQVTQMGQEVILRCVPISNHLYFYWYRQILGQKVEFLVSFYNNEISEKSEIFDDQFSVERPDGSNFTLKIRSTKLEDSAMYFCASSVATTPKAFFGQGTRLTVV.

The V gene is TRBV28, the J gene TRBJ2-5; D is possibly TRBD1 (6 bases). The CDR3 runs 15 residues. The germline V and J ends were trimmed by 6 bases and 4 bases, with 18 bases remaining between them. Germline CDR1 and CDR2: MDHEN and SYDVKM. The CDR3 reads CASRKQGPRGETQYF. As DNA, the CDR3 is TGTGCCAGCAGGAAACAGGGCCCCAGGGGAGAGACCCAGTACTTC.

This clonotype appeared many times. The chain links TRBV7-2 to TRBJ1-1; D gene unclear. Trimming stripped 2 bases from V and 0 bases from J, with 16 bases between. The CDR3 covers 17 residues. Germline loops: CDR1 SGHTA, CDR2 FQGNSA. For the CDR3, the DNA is TGTGCCAGCAGCTTAAACTCATTCGGTGGGATGAACACTGAAGCTTTCTTT. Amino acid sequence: CASSLNSFGGMNTEAFF. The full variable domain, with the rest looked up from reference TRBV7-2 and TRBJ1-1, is GAGVSQSPSNKVTEKGKDVELRCDPISGHTALYWYRQSLGQGLEFLIYFQGNSAPDKSGLPSDRFSAERTGGSVSTLTIQRTQQEDSAVYLCASSLNSFGGMNTEAFFGQGTRLTVV.

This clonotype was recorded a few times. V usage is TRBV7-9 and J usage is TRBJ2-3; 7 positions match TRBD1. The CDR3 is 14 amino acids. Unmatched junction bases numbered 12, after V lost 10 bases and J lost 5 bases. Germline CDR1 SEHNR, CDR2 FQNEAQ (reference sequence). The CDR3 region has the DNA TGTGCCACCCACACCGGGACAGACGGAGATACGCAGTATTTT. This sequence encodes CATHTGTDGDTQYF.